This T cell receptor (beta chain) was sequenced for a study of shared T cell receptors in the human thymus. Clones were read by immunoSEQ multiplex PCR, and TCRdb kept only the in-frame ones, dropping some. The sample carries under 450,000 clones, more than 85% recorded once. The CDR3 spans 15 residues. From germline, CDR1 is SGHRS and CDR2 YFSETQ. The V gene lost 4 bases and the J gene lost 1 base, with 13 bases spanning the gap. Sample: thymocytes. This chain joins TRBV5-1 and TRBJ2-3, with D possibly being TRBD2 (7 bases). This clonotype was obtained from a human donor. CDR3 in amino acids: CASSLRGAGTDTQYF. The CDR3 nucleotides read TGCGCCAGCAGCCTCCGGGGGGCGGGCACAGATACGCAGTATTTT.